This T cell receptor (beta chain) comes out of a study of beta chain features in type 1 diabetes. The CDR3 loop spans 11 amino acids. V lost 11 bases and J lost 2, with 9 bases in between. The germline gives CDR1 MDHEN, CDR2 SYDVKM. Since all of the isolated RNA was reverse transcribed, expressed TCRB transcripts were what got sequenced. Sequencing was performed with immunoSEQ multiplex PCR; in TCRdb, only in-frame clones are kept and a portion is missing. The profile shows around 250,000 clones, 27% of them singletons. This receptor was taken from a man aged 25 to 45 in good health. The rearrangement uses TRBV28 and TRBJ1-2; D not resolved. Sequencing used central memory CD4+ T cells from blood. This CDR3 is CAGGGNYGYTF. The CDR3 DNA follows: TGTGCCGGCGGCGGAAACTATGGCTACACCTTC.